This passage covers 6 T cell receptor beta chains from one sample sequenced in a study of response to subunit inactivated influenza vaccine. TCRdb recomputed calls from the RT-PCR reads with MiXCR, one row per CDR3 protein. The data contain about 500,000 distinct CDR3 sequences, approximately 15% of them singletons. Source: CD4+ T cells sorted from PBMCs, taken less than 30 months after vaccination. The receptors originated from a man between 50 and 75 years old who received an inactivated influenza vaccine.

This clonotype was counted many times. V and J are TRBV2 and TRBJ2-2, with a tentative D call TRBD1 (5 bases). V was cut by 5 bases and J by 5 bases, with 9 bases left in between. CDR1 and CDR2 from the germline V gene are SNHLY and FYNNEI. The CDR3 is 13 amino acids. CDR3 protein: CASSPQGTGELFF. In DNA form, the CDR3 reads TGTGCCAGCAGTCCTCAGGGAACCGGGGAGCTGTTTTTT.

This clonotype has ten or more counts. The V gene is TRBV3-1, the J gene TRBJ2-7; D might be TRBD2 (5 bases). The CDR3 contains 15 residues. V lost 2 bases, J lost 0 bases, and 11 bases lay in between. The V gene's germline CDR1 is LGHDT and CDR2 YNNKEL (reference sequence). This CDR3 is CASSQNFRDSYEQYF. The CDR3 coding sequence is TGTGCCAGCAGCCAAAATTTCCGGGACTCCTACGAGCAGTACTTC.

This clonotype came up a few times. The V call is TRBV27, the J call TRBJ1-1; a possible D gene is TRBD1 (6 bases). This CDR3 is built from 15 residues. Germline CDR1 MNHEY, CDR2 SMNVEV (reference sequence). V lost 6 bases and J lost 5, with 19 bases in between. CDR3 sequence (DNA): TGTGCCAGCAGACTTGCGGGGGGGGCGCGGACTGAAGCTTTCTTT. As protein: CASRLAGGARTEAFF.

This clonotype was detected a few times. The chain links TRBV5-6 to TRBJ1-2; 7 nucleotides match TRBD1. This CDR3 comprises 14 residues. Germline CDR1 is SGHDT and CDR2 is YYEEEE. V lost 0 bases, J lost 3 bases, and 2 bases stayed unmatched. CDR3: CASSLGGQYYGYTF. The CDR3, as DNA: TGTGCCAGCAGCTTGGGGGGACAGTACTATGGCTACACCTTC. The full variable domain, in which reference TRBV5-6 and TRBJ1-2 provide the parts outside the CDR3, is DAGVTQSPTHLIKTRGQQVTLRCSPKSGHDTVSWYQQALGQGPQFIFQYYEEEERQRGNFPDRFSGHQFPNYSSELNVNALLLGDSALYLCASSLGGQYYGYTFGSGTRLTVV.

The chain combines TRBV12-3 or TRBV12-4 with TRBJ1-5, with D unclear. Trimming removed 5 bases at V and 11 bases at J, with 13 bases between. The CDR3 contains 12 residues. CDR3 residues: CASSTSRGAQHF. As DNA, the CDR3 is TGTGCCAGCAGTACAAGTCGCGGGGCCCAGCATTTT.

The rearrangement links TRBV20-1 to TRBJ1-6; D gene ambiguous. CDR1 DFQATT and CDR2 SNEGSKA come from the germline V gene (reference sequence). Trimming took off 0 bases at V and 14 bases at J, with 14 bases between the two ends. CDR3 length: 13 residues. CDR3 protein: CSARDPTSQTLHF. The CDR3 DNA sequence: TGCAGTGCTAGAGATCCGACTTCTCAAACCCTCCACTTT.